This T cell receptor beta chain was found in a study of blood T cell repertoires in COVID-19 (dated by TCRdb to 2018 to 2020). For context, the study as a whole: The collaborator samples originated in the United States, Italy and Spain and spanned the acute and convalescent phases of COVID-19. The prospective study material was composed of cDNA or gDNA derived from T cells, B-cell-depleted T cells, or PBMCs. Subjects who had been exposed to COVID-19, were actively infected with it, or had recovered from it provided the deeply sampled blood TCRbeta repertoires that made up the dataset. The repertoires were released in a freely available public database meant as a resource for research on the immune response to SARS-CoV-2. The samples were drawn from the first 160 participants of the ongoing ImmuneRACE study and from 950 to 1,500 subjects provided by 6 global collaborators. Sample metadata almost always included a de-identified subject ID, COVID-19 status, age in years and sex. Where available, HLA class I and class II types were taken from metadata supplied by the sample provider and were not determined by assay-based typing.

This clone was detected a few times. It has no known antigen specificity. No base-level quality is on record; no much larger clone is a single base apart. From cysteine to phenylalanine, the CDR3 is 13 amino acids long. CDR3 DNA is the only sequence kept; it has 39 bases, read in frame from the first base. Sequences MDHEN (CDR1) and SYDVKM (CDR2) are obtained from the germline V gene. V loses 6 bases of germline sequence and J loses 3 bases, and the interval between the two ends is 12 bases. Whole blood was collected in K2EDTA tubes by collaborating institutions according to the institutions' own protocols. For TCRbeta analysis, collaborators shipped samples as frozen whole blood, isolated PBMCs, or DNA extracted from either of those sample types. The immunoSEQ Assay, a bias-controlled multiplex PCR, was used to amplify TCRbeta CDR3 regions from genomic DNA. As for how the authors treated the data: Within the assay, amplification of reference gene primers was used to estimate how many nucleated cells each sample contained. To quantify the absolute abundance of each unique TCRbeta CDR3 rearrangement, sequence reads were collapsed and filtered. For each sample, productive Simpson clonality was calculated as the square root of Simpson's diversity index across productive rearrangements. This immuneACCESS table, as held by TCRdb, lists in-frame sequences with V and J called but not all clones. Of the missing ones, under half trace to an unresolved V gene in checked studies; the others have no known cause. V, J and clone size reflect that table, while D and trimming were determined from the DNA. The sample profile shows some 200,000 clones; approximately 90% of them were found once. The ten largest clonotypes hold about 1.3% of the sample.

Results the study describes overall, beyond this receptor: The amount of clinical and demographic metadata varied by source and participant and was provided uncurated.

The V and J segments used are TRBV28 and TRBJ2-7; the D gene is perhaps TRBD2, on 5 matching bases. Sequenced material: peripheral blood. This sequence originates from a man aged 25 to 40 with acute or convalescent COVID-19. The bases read TGTGCCAGCAGGTCGGGATTCGGCTACGAGCAGTACTTC. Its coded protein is CASRSGFGYEQYF.